This T cell receptor beta chain was sequenced for a study of graft-versus-host responses after intestinal transplantation. As for the study in general: Transplants were multivisceral, liver-intestinal, or isolated intestinal. Study-wide findings and caveats: High graft-versus-host to host-versus-graft T cell clonal ratios marked allografts of patients with graft-donor macrochimerism.

This clone has just one count. Its antigen remains unknown. The junction had 4 bases not matched to a gene; V was cut back by 6 bases and J by 4 bases. The CDR3 loop spans 14 amino acids. Germline CDR1 is MNHNS and CDR2 is SASEGT. This table comes from immunoSEQ multiplex PCR, and its TCRdb copy is limited to in-frame clones, with some not included. The sample holds fewer than 100,000 clones, more than 75% seen once. The sequenced sample was PBMCs, obtained 255 days after intestinal transplant. This clonotype originated in a human patient who received an intestinal transplant, so some T cells may come from the graft donor. V usage is TRBV6-1 and J usage is TRBJ1-4; 8 positions match TRBD1. The CDR3 nucleotides read TGTGCCAGCAGCGGGACAGGTTTTAATGAAAAACTGTTTTTT. It encodes CASSGTGFNEKLFF.